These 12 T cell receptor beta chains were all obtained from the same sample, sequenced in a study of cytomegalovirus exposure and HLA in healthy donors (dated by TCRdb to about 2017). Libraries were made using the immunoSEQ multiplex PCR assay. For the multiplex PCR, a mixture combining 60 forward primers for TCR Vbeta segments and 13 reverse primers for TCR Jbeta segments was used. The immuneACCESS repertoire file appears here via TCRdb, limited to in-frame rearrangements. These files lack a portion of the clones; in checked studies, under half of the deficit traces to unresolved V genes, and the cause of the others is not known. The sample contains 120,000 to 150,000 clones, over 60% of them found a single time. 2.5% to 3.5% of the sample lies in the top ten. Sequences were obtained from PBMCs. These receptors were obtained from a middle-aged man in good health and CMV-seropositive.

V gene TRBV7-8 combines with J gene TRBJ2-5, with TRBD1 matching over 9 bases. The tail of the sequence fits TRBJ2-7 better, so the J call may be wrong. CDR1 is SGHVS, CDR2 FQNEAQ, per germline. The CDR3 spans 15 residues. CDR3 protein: CASSLPPGQGDEQYF. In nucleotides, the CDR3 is TGTGCCAGCAGCTTACCCCCGGGACAGGGCGACGAGCAGTACTTC.

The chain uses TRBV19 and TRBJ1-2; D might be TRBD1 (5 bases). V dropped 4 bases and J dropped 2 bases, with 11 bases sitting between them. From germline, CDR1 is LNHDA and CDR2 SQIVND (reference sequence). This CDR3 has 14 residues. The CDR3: CASSTTAVNYGYTF. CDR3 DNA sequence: TGTGCCAGTAGTACGACAGCCGTGAACTATGGCTACACCTTC.

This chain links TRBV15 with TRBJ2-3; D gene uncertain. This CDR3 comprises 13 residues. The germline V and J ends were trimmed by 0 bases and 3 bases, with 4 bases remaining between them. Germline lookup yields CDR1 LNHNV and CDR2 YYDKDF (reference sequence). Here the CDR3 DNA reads TGTGCCACCAGCAGAGATCTAACAGATACGCAGTATTTT. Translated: CATSRDLTDTQYF.

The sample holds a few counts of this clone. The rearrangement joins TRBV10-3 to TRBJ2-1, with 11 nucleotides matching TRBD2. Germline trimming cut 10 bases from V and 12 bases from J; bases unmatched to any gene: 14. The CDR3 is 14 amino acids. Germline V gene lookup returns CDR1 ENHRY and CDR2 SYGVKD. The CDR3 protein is CATALAGVGLAQFF. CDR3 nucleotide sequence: TGTGCCACCGCACTAGCGGGAGTGGGTTTGGCGCAGTTCTTC.

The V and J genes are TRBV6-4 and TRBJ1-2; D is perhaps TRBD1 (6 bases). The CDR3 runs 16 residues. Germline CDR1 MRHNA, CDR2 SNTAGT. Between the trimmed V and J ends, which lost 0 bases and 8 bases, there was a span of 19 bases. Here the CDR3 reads CASSDSGSSGAGGYTF. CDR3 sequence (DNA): TGTGCCAGCAGTGACTCCGGTAGCTCAGGGGCTGGAGGCTACACCTTC.

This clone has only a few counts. The DNA for the CDR3 is TGTGCCAGCAAATCAACTAAACAAACCTACAATGAGCAGTTCTTC. This sequence encodes CASKSTKQTYNEQFF. This chain links TRBV7-8 with TRBJ2-1; D remains unclear. CDR1 SGHVS and CDR2 FQNEAQ come from the germline V gene. The ends were cut back, 7 bases at V and 2 bases at J, with 15 bases in the middle. The CDR3 runs to 15 residues.

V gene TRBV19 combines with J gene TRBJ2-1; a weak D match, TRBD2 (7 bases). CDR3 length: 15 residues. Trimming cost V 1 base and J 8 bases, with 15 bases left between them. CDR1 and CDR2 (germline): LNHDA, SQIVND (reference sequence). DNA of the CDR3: TGTGCCAGTAGTATAGGAGCAGGGGCGGGGGATGAGCAGTTCTTC. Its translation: CASSIGAGAGDEQFF.

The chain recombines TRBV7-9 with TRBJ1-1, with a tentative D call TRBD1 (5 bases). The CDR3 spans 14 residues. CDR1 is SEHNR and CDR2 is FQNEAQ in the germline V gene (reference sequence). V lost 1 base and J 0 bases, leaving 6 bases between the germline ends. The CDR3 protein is CASSLEGMNTEAFF. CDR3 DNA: TGTGCCAGCAGCTTAGAGGGGATGAACACTGAAGCTTTCTTT. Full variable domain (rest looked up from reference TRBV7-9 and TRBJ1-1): DTGVSQNPRHKITKRGQNVTFRCDPISEHNRLYWYRQTLGQGPEFLTYFQNEAQLEKSRLLSDRFSAERPKGSFSTLEIQRTEQGDSAMYLCASSLEGMNTEAFFGQGTRLTVV.

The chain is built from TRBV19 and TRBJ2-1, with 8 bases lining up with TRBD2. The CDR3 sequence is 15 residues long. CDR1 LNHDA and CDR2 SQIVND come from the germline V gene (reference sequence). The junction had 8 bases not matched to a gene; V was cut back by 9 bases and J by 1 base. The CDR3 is CARDVSGGSYNEQFF. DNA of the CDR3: TGTGCCAGGGACGTCAGCGGGGGATCCTACAATGAGCAGTTCTTC. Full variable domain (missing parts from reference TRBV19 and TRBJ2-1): DGGITQSPKYLFRKEGQNVTLSCEQNLNHDAMYWYRQDPGQGLRLIYYSQIVNDFQKGDIAEGYSVSREKKESFPLTVTSAQKNPTAFYLCARDVSGGSYNEQFFGPGTRLTVL.

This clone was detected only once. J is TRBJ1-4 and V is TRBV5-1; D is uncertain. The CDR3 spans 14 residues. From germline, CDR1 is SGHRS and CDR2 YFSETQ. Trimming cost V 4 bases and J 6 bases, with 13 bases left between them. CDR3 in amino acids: CASSEGIGDEKLFF. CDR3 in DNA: TGCGCCAGCAGCGAGGGTATAGGCGATGAAAAACTGTTTTTT.

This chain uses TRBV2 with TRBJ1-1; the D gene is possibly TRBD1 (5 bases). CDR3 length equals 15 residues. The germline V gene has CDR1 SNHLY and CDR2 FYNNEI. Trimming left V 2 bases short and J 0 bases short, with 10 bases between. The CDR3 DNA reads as TGTGCCAGCAGTGAATTTAGGGGAATGAACACTGAAGCTTTCTTT. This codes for CASSEFRGMNTEAFF.

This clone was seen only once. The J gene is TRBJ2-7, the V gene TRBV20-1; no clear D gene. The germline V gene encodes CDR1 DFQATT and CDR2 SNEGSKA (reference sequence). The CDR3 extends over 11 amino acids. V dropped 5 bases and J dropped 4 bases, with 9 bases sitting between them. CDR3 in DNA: TGCAGTGCTGCCGAGATGTACGAGCAGTACTTC. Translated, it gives CSAAEMYEQYF.